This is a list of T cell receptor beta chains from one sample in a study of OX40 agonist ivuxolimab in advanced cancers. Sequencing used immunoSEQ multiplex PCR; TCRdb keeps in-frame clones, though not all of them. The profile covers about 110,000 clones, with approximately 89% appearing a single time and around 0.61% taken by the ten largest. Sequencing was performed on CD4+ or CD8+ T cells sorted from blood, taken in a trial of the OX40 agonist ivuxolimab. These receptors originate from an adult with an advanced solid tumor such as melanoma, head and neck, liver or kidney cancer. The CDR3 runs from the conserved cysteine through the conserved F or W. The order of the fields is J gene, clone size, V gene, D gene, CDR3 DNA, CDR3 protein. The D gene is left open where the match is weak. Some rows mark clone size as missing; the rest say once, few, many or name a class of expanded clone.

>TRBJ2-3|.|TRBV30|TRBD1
TGTGCCTGGAACCTACAGGGGGGCACAGATACGCAGTATTTT
CAWNLQGGTDTQYF
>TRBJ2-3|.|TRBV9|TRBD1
TGTGCCAGCAGCGTAGCCGGGACAGGGGCTCCAGATACGCAGTATTTT
CASSVAGTGAPDTQYF
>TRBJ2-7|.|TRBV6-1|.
TGTGCCAGCAGTGAAGGGGGGACCGTCTACGAGCAGTACTTC
CASSEGGTVYEQYF
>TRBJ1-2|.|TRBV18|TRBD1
TGTGCCAGCTCACCACTCTCGGGACAGAGTAACTATGGCTACACCTTC
CASSPLSGQSNYGYTF
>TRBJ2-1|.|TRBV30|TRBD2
TGTGCCTGGAGTGGACTAGCGGACAATGAGCAGTTCTTC
CAWSGLADNEQFF
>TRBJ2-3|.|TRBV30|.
TGTGCCTGGAGCGATAGGGGGGGACCACGCACAGATACGCAGTATTTT
CAWSDRGGPRTDTQYF
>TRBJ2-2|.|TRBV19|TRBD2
TGTGCCAGTAGTTCTCGACTAGCGGGAGACACCGGGGAGCTGTTTTTT
CASSSRLAGDTGELFF
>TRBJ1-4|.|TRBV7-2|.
TGTGCCAGCAGCTTAGTGCGGGCTTGGGGTGAAAAACTGTTTTTT
CASSLVRAWGEKLFF
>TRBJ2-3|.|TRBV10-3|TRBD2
TGTGCCATCAACCAACTAGCGGGGGCTCCCACAGATACGCAGTATTTT
CAINQLAGAPTDTQYF
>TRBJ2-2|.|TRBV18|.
TGTGCCAGCTCACCCCACCCACTCGCAAACACCGGGGAGCTGTTTTTT
CASSPHPLANTGELFF
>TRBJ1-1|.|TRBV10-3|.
TGTGCCATCAGTGAGTCTCCGGACAGACTGAACACTGAAGCTTTCTTT
CAISESPDRLNTEAFF
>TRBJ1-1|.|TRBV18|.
TGTGCCAGCTCACCACGTTTCGGGGTGGCTGAAGCTTTCTTT
CASSPRFGVAEAFF
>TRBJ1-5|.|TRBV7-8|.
TGTGCCAGCAGCTTAGCGCCCAGGGGCAATCAGCCCCAGCATTTT
CASSLAPRGNQPQHF
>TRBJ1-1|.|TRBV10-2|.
TGCGCCCTTTGGGACGCAAAGAACACTGAAGCTTTCTTT
CALWDAKNTEAFF
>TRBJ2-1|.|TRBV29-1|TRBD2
TGCAGCGTTGCAGGGCTAGCGGGGGCTTACAATGAGCAGTTCTTC
CSVAGLAGAYNEQFF
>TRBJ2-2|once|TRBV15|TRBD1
TGTGCCACCTCTCAGGGGGTTTACACCGGGGAGCTGTTTTTT
CATSQGVYTGELFF
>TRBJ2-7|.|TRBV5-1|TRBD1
TGCGCCAGCAGCTGGAAGGGACAGGGGAAAATTTCCTACGAGCAGTACTTC
CASSWKGQGKISYEQYF
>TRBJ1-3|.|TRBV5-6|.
TGTGCCAGCAGCTCTCGACGGTCCCTGGGAAACACCATATATTTT
CASSSRRSLGNTIYF
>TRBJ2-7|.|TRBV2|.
TGTGCCAGCAGTGGGGTCCCAAGCTCCGAGCAGTACTTC
CASSGVPSSEQYF
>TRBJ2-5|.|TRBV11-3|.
TGTGCCAGCAGCTTCGAGGGAGACGAGACCCAGTACTTC
CASSFEGDETQYF
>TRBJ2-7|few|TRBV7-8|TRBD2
TGTGCCAGCAGCGCTAGGGACCGCCGAGGGACTAGCGGGAAGGCGAACGAGCAGTACTTC
CASSARDRRGTSGKANEQYF
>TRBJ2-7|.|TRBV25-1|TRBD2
TGTGCCAGCAGGGACAGCGGGAGGCACTACGAGCAGTACTTC
CASRDSGRHYEQYF
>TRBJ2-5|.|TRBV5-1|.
TGCGCCAGCAGCCCCTCATTTGGGTACCAAGAGACCCAGTACTTC
CASSPSFGYQETQYF
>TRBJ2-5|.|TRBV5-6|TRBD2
TGTGCCAGCGTAGCCATAGCGGGGGCGGGTGAGACCCAGTACTTC
CASVAIAGAGETQYF
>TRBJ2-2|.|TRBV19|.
TGTGCCACTACCGGCCCGGCAGAGACCGGGGAGCTGTTTTTT
CATTGPAETGELFF
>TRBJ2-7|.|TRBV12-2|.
TGTGCAAGTCGCTTAGCGCGCAGGGTGTCCTACGAGCAGTACTTC
CASRLARRVSYEQYF
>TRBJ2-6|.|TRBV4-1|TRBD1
TGCGCCAGCAGCCAAGATGGGCAGGGGGCAGGTTCTGGGGCCAACGTCCTGACTTTC
CASSQDGQGAGSGANVLTF
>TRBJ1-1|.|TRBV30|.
TGTGCCTGGAGGCAGGGCGCGAACACTGAAGCTTTCTTT
CAWRQGANTEAFF
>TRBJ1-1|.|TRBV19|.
TGTGCCAGTAGTATAGGGGGTGAAGCTTTCTTT
CASSIGGEAFF
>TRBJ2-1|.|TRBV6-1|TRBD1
TGTGCCAGCAGTGGTTTGTTTACGTCGGGACAGGGCGGCTATGAGCAGTTCTTC
CASSGLFTSGQGGYEQFF
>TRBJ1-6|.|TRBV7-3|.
TGTGCCAGCAGCTTAGCCGTCTTGATCGATTCACCCCTCCACTTT
CASSLAVLIDSPLHF
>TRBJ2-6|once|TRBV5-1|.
TGCGCCAGCAGCTTGGGAGAGAGCCCTGGGGCCAACGTCCTGACTTTC
CASSLGESPGANVLTF
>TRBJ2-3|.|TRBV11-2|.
TGTGCCAGCAGCTTGGGAACGGGGCGCACAGATACGCAGTATTTT
CASSLGTGRTDTQYF
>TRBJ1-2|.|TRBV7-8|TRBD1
TGTGCCAGCAGCTTAGTTCGGGACAGCTACTATGGCTACACCTTC
CASSLVRDSYYGYTF
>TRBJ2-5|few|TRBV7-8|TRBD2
TGTGCCAGCAACCCATGGAGACTAGCGGGAGGTTTAGGCAGAGGGACCCAGTACTTC
CASNPWRLAGGLGRGTQYF
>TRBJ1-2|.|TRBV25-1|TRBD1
TGTGCCAGCAGTGAATCAGAGGGGGCGCGAGGCTACACCTTC
CASSESEGARGYTF
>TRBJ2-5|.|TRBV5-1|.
TGCGCCAGCAGCTCTGGGGGGCCAGAGACCCAGTACTTC
CASSSGGPETQYF
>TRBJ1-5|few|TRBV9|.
TGTGCCAGCAGCTTTAGCATGGATCAGCCCCAGCATTTT
CASSFSMDQPQHF
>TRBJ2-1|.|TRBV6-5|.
TGTGCCAGCAGTTACGGGGACTCCTCGAGTCGGCAGTTCTTC
CASSYGDSSSRQFF
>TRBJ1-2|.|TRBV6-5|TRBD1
TGTGCCAGCAGGACAGGGAATCCGGGGTATGGCTACACCTTC
CASRTGNPGYGYTF
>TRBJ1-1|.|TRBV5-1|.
TGCGCCAGCAGCTTCCCGGGCCGGTCGGACACTGAAGCTTTCTTT
CASSFPGRSDTEAFF
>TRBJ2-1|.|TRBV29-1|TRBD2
TGCAGCGTTGAAAGATGGGTAGCGGGCCCCTACAATGAGCAGTTCTTC
CSVERWVAGPYNEQFF
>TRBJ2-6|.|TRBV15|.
TGTGCCACCAGCAGAGGAGGGGGGACAGGGACTAGACCTGGGGCCAACGTCCTGACTTTC
CATSRGGGTGTRPGANVLTF
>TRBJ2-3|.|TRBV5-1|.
TGCGCCAGCAGCTCCCCCTCCGGGGGGCTCACAGATACGCAGTATTTT
CASSSPSGGLTDTQYF
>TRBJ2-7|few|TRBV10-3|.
TGTGCCATCAGTGAGTCTGGGTTCGCCTACGAGCAGTACTTC
CAISESGFAYEQYF
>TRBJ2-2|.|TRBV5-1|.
TGCGCCAGCAGCTACCCTGGGACTAACACCGGGGAGCTGTTTTTT
CASSYPGTNTGELFF
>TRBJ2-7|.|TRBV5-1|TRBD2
TGCGCCAGCAGCTTGGGCCCCGGGGACAGGGGTCGGACTAGCGGGGGGAGCTCCTACGAGCAGTACTTC
CASSLGPGDRGRTSGGSSYEQYF
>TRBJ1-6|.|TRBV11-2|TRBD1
TGTGCCAGCAGCCCGCGGACAGGGTTTAATTCACCCCTCCACTTT
CASSPRTGFNSPLHF